This TCR beta chain was documented in a study of blood T cell repertoires in COVID-19. About the study: COVID-19 samples from acute and convalescent phases originated in the United States, Italy and Spain. T cells, B-cell-depleted T cells, or PBMCs provided the cDNA or gDNA that served as material.

Repertoires were generated with immunoSEQ multiplex PCR, while TCRdb's copy carries only in-frame clones and drops some. This sample carries about 190,000 clones, around 79% of them seen once, and the ten largest clones take roughly 12%. Germline assignment: CDR1 SGHTA and CDR2 FQGNSA. The CDR3 covers 14 residues. Trimming took 5 bases from V and 3 from J, leaving 13 bases between them. The sequenced sample consisted of peripheral blood. The rearrangement uses TRBV7-2 and TRBJ1-1; D perhaps matches TRBD1 (6 bases). This clonotype was obtained from a man aged 45 to 65 who had recovered from COVID-19. The CDR3 sequence: CASSRGGLYTEAFF. The DNA for the CDR3 is TGTGCCAGCAGCCGGGGGGGCTTATACACTGAAGCTTTCTTT.